The T cell receptor (beta chain) described here comes from a study of cytomegalovirus exposure and HLA in healthy donors (dated by TCRdb to 2015 to 2018). With respect to the entire study: According to an earlier analysis of around 600 of the donors, 200 million or so T cells yielded 117 million unique TCR beta sequences and roughly 280 Gb of sequence data. The number of typed donors differed by locus: about 620-640 for A, B, C, DRB1 and DQB1; some 540 for DQA1; about 600 for DPA1; and roughly 470 for DPB1. An earlier analysis of approximately 500 of the donors applied high-throughput TCR beta sequencing to assess whether each TCR beta V gene segment acted as functional or pseudogenic. An early release covering some 640 HLA-typed donors comprised approximately 300 gigabases of sequencing data and roughly 85 million unique TCR sequences. In addition to the first cohort of hundreds of subjects, a separate validation cohort of approximately 130 different subjects was used. High-throughput TCR immunosequencing, statistical association of individual TCRs with disease status, and machine learning were combined to predict cytomegalovirus infection status. The study used immunosequencing to profile the T cell repertoires of approximately 650 subjects and linked those repertoires to cytomegalovirus serostatus. HLA typing covered class I and class II loci at four-digit resolution. The study aimed to test whether signatures of past pathogen exposure could be identified by cataloging public T cell receptors. Donor age, sex, ethnicity and CMV serostatus were compiled alongside the repertoire data. In a later genetic analysis, genome-wide SNP genotypes for about 65% of the 666 donors were used, and that subset was treated as a discovery cohort. Among several hundred genotyped donors of the cohort, an average of approximately 200,000 unique TCR beta nucleotide sequences was sequenced per donor, of which roughly 17% were non-productive. A later analysis re-examined previously published TCR beta repertoires from more than 650 donors and added high-resolution HLA genotyping to investigate patterns of TCR occurrence. About five DR-DQ haplotypes were treated as single units for association and clustering because of strong linkage in the cohort. All discovery cohort repertoires had been generated on a single sequencing platform. Of the 300 to 400 genotyped donors, over 65% fell in the genetic ancestry cluster associated with self-reported Caucasian donors. The later analysis used no new phenotypic data to find candidate immune exposures, relying instead on TCR beta sequences and their occurrence across donors. Beyond this particular receptor, the publication reports: A later genetic analysis reported fewer N-insertions in productive TCRs among donors in an Asian-associated ancestry cluster than the roughly 640-donor mean. A further reported finding was that TCR beta sequences accurately predicted the HLA-A and HLA-B alleles for most subjects in the first cohort. Correlated functional status among segregating V segments might reflect linkage disequilibrium, but an unknown experimental factor could not be ruled out. Broadly in line with IMGT annotations, most TCR beta V segments showed up in productive rearrangements about 87% or about 30% of the time in an earlier analysis of a few hundred of the donors. A later analysis found that HLA-associated TCR beta chains were more clonally expanded and had lower generation probabilities than equally common non-associated chains. Strong co-occurrence of HLA alleles, especially DR and DQ, made assigning TCR associations to individual alleles difficult. Three of the identified cytomegalovirus-associated TCR beta chains were confirmed in vitro to be specific for cytomegalovirus antigens. The authors suggested that the approach could potentially be extended to other disease states and immunological phenotypes. The earlier analysis of approximately 560 of the donors excluded approximately 17 rarely observed V segments, including chromosome 9 orphons, because counts were too low. HLA typing was unavailable for some donors at each locus, so association tests used only the typed subset. In a later analysis, most CMV-associated TCR beta chains were found to appear HLA-restricted, with HLA associations seemingly driven largely by CMV exposure. In this cohort, only TCR beta chains were sequenced, and detectable features were limited by the absence of alpha or paired-chain data. The only immune exposure information available for the cohort was CMV serostatus. In the study, 164 TCR beta chains were listed as associated with cytomegalovirus. A later analysis found that TCR association rates varied across HLA loci, with DRB1 alleles showing the most associated TCRs and HLA-C alleles the fewest. Presence/absence analyses assumed roughly uniform sequencing depth across donors, an assumption that may not hold. A later analysis associated approximately 17,000 TCR beta sequences with specific HLA alleles at a false discovery rate of 0.05. Several of the top co-occurrence clusters appeared to be linked to parvovirus B19, influenza, CMV and Epstein-Barr virus, according to a later analysis. A group of highly shared sequence variants was considered likely to be a technical artifact of the sequencing pipeline. Cytomegalovirus status was reported to be diagnosed by the classifier with high specificity and sensitivity in both the original and validation cohorts. In a later genetic analysis, a missense DCLRE1C variant was associated with V-gene and J-gene trimming of TCR beta chains, and the association was replicated in an independent cohort. Some IMGT-functional V segments, including TRBV6-2 and TRBV6-3, could not be told apart with the 87-base-pair reads, so those segments were excluded. While some public TCRs were present in many individuals, most TCR sequences turned up only very rarely across donors.

Notes on this clone: Its antigen remains undetermined. There are no base qualities to consult, and no much larger clone falls within one base.

V gives up 5 bases and J gives up 2 bases, and the segment between their germline ends measures 7 bases. CDR1 and CDR2, per the germline V gene (reference sequence), are MNHEY and SMNVEV. The cysteine opens and the phenylalanine closes a CDR3 of 12 amino acids. Only the CDR3 part of the read is kept: 36 bases, read in frame from the first base. The cohort consisted of some 670 healthy bone marrow donors. Cohort members were all nominally healthy when sampled, although unrecorded immune exposures were likely present. Of the approximately 700 cohort members, more than 250 had a positive CMV serostatus and about 350 had a negative one, while no CMV serostatus was recorded for the donor. Each donor provided a peripheral blood sample, and peripheral blood mononuclear cells were used for TCR beta sequencing. Genomic DNA was extracted from the blood cell samples with the Qiagen DNeasy Blood Extraction Kit.

Libraries were constructed by the immunoSEQ multiplex PCR assay. For the multiplex PCR, a mixture combining 60 forward primers for TCR Vbeta segments and 13 reverse primers for TCR Jbeta segments was used. A multiplex PCR assay on genomic DNA amplified the CDR3 region of rearranged TCR beta genes. The Illumina HiSeq System was used to sequence the amplified TCR beta libraries as 87-base-pair reads. The published analysis was carried out like this. Across the 600 to 700 repertoires, a later analysis counted some 80 million unique TCR beta chains, roughly 11 million of which were shared by at least two donors. A nearest-neighbor algorithm error-corrected the raw reads and collapsed the reads into unique sequences, merging closely related sequences to remove PCR and sequencing errors. CDR3 sequences were aligned to IMGT reference sequences to assign V, D and J gene segments. For a sequence to be retained, at least a six-nucleotide match to both a V gene segment and a J gene segment was required. A rearrangement counted as productive if the CDR3 had no stop codons and remained in frame with V and J, and every other rearrangement counted as non-productive. Following IMGT convention, CDR3 was defined as the stretch from the second conserved V-encoded cysteine up to the conserved J-encoded phenylalanine. In an earlier analysis of roughly 610 of the donors, sequences lacking an unambiguous match to a single V gene segment were excluded. In an earlier analysis of several hundred of the donors, V segments were called functional above 56.7% productive rearrangements and were called segregating when the between-donor standard deviation exceeded 5%. A statistical classification framework was built for diagnosing cytomegalovirus status from the catalog of TCR beta chain sequences. In a later analysis, TCR nucleotide sequences were compared against IMGT/GENE-DB human TR gene sequences so that V and J genes could be assigned. A later analysis assigned CDR3 sequences and most-parsimonious VDJ recombination scenarios with the TCRdist pipeline. In a later analysis, each TCR beta chain was defined by its CDR3 amino acid sequence together with its V-gene family, and reads lacking a unique V-gene family were excluded. A later analysis removed 550 to 650 highly shared, low-generation-probability nucleotide sequences to deal with suspected cross-contamination and a sequencing artifact. For each public chain, a later analysis derived a clonal expansion index from normalized ranks of inferred template counts within each repertoire. A later analysis computed generation probabilities with a VDJ recombination model fitted to out-of-frame rearrangements, and checked the results against IGoR. A later analysis scored TCR-TCR, TCR-HLA and TCR-CMV co-occurrence with hypergeometric tests, applying a repertoire-size bias correction to TCR pairs. To estimate false discovery rates, a later analysis permuted the HLA or CMV assignments 20 times. In a later analysis, co-occurring TCRs were grouped using DBSCAN, and TCRdist sequence similarity was added for clustering within HLA-allele-positive subsets. Repertoires with fewer than 30,000 or more than 120,000 public chains, plus five repertoires with anomalous nucleotide sharing, were excluded from co-occurrence clustering. TCRdb mirrors the immuneACCESS table, restricted to in-frame sequences. Some clones are absent from its copies; in checked studies, under half trace to an unresolved V gene, and the reason for the others is unknown. V, J and clone size were drawn from that table, and D and trimming were deduced from the DNA. Across this sample there are 80,000 to 95,000 clones, with 60% to 65% seen only once. Roughly 2.5% of the sample is held by the ten biggest clonotypes.

This receptor was taken from a human donor in good health. The chain joins TRBV27 to TRBJ2-7; the D gene assignment is ambiguous. Sequenced material: PBMCs. This receptor has the CDR3 CASSPTTYEQYF. The nucleotide sequence reads as follows: TGTGCCAGCAGTCCTACCACCTACGAGCAGTACTTC.